This T cell receptor (beta chain) is from a study of early T cells in non-severe SARS-CoV-2 infection. Findings and caveats of the study: Database matching using VDJdb favored anti-spike CD8 responses, with private and CD4 specificities left missing.

In its sample, this clonotype was seen many times. The antigen is undetermined. Individually, cDNA molecules had unique molecular identifiers attached to them. TCRdb reanalysed the 5' RACE reads using MiXCR and keeps one entry per CDR3 protein. The sample carries about 100,000 distinct CDR3 sequences, roughly 13% recorded once. Trimming cost V 1 base and J 8 bases, with 14 bases left between them. The CDR3 loop spans 14 amino acids. CDR1 and CDR2 from the germline V gene are DFQATT and SNEGSKA (reference sequence). The rearrangement joins TRBV20-1 to TRBJ1-4; D is ambiguous. The receptor comes from an adult who was a healthcare worker with PCR-confirmed SARS-CoV-2 infection or an uninfected control (not recorded which). What was sequenced was whole blood. The DNA of the CDR3 is TGCAGTGCTAGAGTGGCCAATTCGGGGGAAAAACTGTTTTTT. Its translation: CSARVANSGEKLFF.